The next 22 T cell receptor beta chains were all read from a single sample in a study of blood T cell repertoires in COVID-19. TCRdb's table, derived via immunoSEQ multiplex PCR, lists solely in-frame clones and lacks some. The sample has around 150,000 clones, 85% seen once. Sequenced: peripheral blood. The receptors stem from a human donor with acute or convalescent COVID-19. The donor label of this sample is uncertain.

This sequence joins TRBV27 and TRBJ1-4; no firm D call. V was clipped by 6 bases and J by 1 base, with 9 bases between them. Germline-derived CDR1 and CDR2 are MNHEY and SMNVEV (reference sequence). The CDR3 consists of 14 residues. The CDR3 sequence: CASRRSGTNEKLFF. CDR3 DNA: TGTGCCAGCAGGCGGAGCGGAACTAATGAAAAACTGTTTTTT. Using reference TRBV27 and TRBJ1-4 for the parts outside the CDR3, the full variable domain is EAQVTQNPRYLITVTGKKLTVTCSQNMNHEYMSWYRQDPGLGLRQIYYSMNVEVTDKGDVPEGYKVSRKEKRNFPLILESPSPNQTSLYFCASRRSGTNEKLFFGSGTQLSVL.

The chain couples TRBV5-8 to TRBJ1-5; D may be TRBD1 (6 bases). The V end lost 4 bases, the J end lost 1 base, and 9 bases lay between the germline ends. The CDR3 totals 14 residues. Germline V CDR1 and CDR2: SGHTS, YDEGEE. CDR3 nucleotides: TGTGCCAGCAGCAACAGGGTAAGCAATCAGCCCCAGCATTTT. As protein: CASSNRVSNQPQHF.

This chain joins TRBV7-9 and TRBJ1-2, with 12 bases identical to TRBD1. Trimming took 0 bases from V and 7 from J; bases not matched to a gene: 6. The CDR3 extends over 16 amino acids. Germline V CDR1 and CDR2: SEHNR, FQNEAQ (reference sequence). Here the CDR3 DNA reads TGTGCCAGCAGCTTAGCGCAGGGACAGGGGGCCGGTGGCTACACCTTC. The encoded protein is CASSLAQGQGAGGYTF.

The chain recombines TRBV6-6 with TRBJ1-6; D remains ambiguous. Trimming left V 2 bases short and J 7 bases short, with 12 bases between. From germline, CDR1 is MNHNY and CDR2 SVGAGI (reference sequence). This CDR3 has 15 residues. Here the CDR3 DNA reads TGTGCCAGCAGTTACGGAGGCAGGTACAATTCACCCCTCCACTTT. It translates to CASSYGGRYNSPLHF.

J is TRBJ1-2 and V is TRBV24-1; 12 nucleotides line up with TRBD1. V lost 4 bases and J lost 9; bases outside the gene matches: 8. The germline CDR1 and CDR2 sequences are KGHDR and SFDVKD. The CDR3 contains 15 residues. The CDR3 DNA sequence: TGTGCCACCAGTGAGGACGGGACAGGGGGCATCAGCTACACCTTC. Its translation: CATSEDGTGGISYTF.

This rearrangement joins TRBV5-1 to TRBJ1-3; 7 bases are a match to TRBD1. Germline CDR1 is SGHRS and CDR2 is YFSETQ. This CDR3 is 14 amino acids long. The J segment lost 0 bases and the V segment lost 3 bases, leaving 0 bases of the junction unmatched. CDR3 protein: CASSWDSSGNTIYF. CDR3 nucleotides: TGCGCCAGCAGCTGGGACAGCTCTGGAAACACCATATATTTT.

The rearrangement joins TRBV15 to TRBJ2-5; D is perhaps TRBD2 (6 bases). Trimming cost V 1 base and J 1 base, with 7 bases left between them. This CDR3 spans 14 amino acids. From germline, CDR1 is LNHNV and CDR2 YYDKDF (reference sequence). The CDR3 reads CATSRGGVQETQYF. The CDR3 DNA is TGTGCCACCAGCAGAGGGGGGGTCCAAGAGACCCAGTACTTC.

V gene TRBV5-1 combines with J gene TRBJ1-3; D perhaps matches TRBD1 (5 bases). CDR1 SGHRS and CDR2 YFSETQ come from the germline V gene. The CDR3 length is 14 residues. With 4 bases removed from V and 3 bases from J, the gap between germline ends came to 11 bases. For the CDR3, the DNA is TGCGCCAGCAGCCCTGGCGGGGGTGGAAACACCATATATTTT. Translating it yields CASSPGGGGNTIYF.

V usage is TRBV12-3 or TRBV12-4 and J usage is TRBJ1-5; D ambiguous. The CDR3 has 13 amino acids. Trimming took off 3 bases at V and 3 bases at J, with 6 bases between the two ends. CDR3 in amino acids: CASSFQVNQPQHF. DNA for the CDR3: TGTGCCAGCAGTTTTCAGGTCAATCAGCCCCAGCATTTT.

This chain connects TRBV5-5 to TRBJ2-1; D is uncertain. The CDR3 extends over 14 amino acids. Germline lookup yields CDR1 SGHKS and CDR2 YYEKEE (reference sequence). V was trimmed by 4 bases and J by 4 bases, leaving 12 bases between them. The CDR3 DNA reads as TGTGCCAGCAGCCCCCAGATCCTTTACAATGAGCAGTTCTTC. Translated: CASSPQILYNEQFF.

This clone was recorded once. J is TRBJ2-7 and V is TRBV9; TRBD2 is a possible D gene (6 bases). V dropped 0 bases and J dropped 9 bases, with 16 bases sitting between them. CDR3 length: 14 amino acids. The germline CDR1 and CDR2 sequences are SGDLS and YYNGEE. The CDR3 DNA follows: TGTGCCAGCAGCGTAGCTGGGCGGGATACGAGGCAGTACTTC. This gives the protein CASSVAGRDTRQYF.

This clone was recorded a few times. The V and J genes are TRBV6-1 and TRBJ1-2; D may be TRBD1 (5 bases). The CDR3 is 12 residues long. Germline V CDR1 and CDR2: MNHNS, SASEGT. V lost 2 bases and J lost 14, with 15 bases in between. The CDR3 DNA sequence: TGTGCCAGCAGTGAAACTGTAGGGGTACGGACCTTC. Protein: CASSETVGVRTF.

The chain combines TRBV19 with TRBJ1-6; tentatively, D is TRBD1 (6 bases). The germline V and J ends were trimmed by 7 bases and 7 bases, with 11 bases remaining between them. CDR3 length: 13 amino acids. Germline V gives CDR1 LNHDA, CDR2 SQIVND (reference sequence). CDR3 loop: CASTNQGNSPLHF. CDR3 nucleotides: TGTGCCAGTACCAACCAGGGGAATTCACCCCTCCACTTT.

The gene calls are TRBV5-1 and TRBJ2-3; 10 bases are shared with TRBD2. This CDR3 spans 16 amino acids. The germline V gene has CDR1 SGHRS and CDR2 YFSETQ. The J segment lost 6 bases and the V segment lost 0 bases, leaving 7 bases of the junction unmatched. The CDR3 loop reads CASSLERGGGTDTQYF. The CDR3 nucleotides are TGCGCCAGCAGCTTGGAGCGGGGGGGTGGTACGGATACGCAGTATTTT. The full variable domain, in which reference TRBV5-1 and TRBJ2-3 provide the parts outside the CDR3, is KAGVTQTPRYLIKTRGQQVTLSCSPISGHRSVSWYQQTPGQGLQFLFEYFSETQRNKGNFPGRFSGRQFSNSRSEMNVSTLELGDSALYLCASSLERGGGTDTQYFGPGTRLTVL.

This sequence joins TRBV20-1 and TRBJ2-7, with D perhaps matching TRBD1 (6 bases). CDR3 size: 14 residues. The ends were cut back, 3 bases at V and 4 bases at J, with 16 bases in the middle. The germline CDR1 and CDR2 sequences are DFQATT and SNEGSKA (reference sequence). The CDR3 bases are TGCAGTGCTAGTGGACAGCCACCCTCGTACGAGCAGTACTTC. Its protein product is CSASGQPPSYEQYF.

This clone showed up just once. V gene TRBV5-1 combines with J gene TRBJ2-4; 14 bases line up with TRBD2. The V gene's germline CDR1 is SGHRS and CDR2 YFSETQ. Trimming cost V 2 bases and J 0 bases; bases outside gene matches: 4. There are 18 residues in the CDR3. CDR3: CASSFGTSGGVAKNIQYF. The CDR3 DNA follows: TGCGCCAGCAGCTTCGGGACTAGCGGGGGTGTAGCCAAAAACATTCAGTACTTC.

The J gene is TRBJ1-2, the V gene TRBV4-3, with D maybe TRBD1 (6 bases). Per the germline V gene, CDR1 is LGHNA and CDR2 is YSLEER. The V end was cut by 0 bases, the J end by 2 bases, with 16 bases between. The CDR3 is 17 amino acids. CDR3 residues: CASSQDLQGRGNYGYTF. The DNA of the CDR3 is TGCGCCAGCAGCCAAGACCTCCAGGGCAGGGGAAACTATGGCTACACCTTC.

The V and J genes are TRBV30 and TRBJ1-2; D call uncertain. V lost 2 bases to trimming and J lost 4 bases, with 14 bases between them. Germline V lookup: CDR1 GTSNPN, CDR2 SVGIG (reference sequence). The CDR3 is 14 residues long. The CDR3 region has the DNA TGTGCCTGGAGTAAGGACGGGAGAAGCTATGGCTACACCTTC. It yields the protein CAWSKDGRSYGYTF. Full variable domain (rest looked up from reference TRBV30 and TRBJ1-2): SQTIHQWPATLVQPVGSPLSLECTVEGTSNPNLYWYRQAAGRGLQLLFYSVGIGQISSEVPQNLSASRPQDRQFILSSKKLLLSDSGFYLCAWSKDGRSYGYTFGSGTRLTVV.

The chain joins TRBV20-1 to TRBJ2-3; 9 nucleotides agree with TRBD2. CDR1 is DFQATT and CDR2 is SNEGSKA in the germline V gene (reference sequence). Trimming removed 3 bases from V and 3 bases from J; junction bases left unmatched: 13. This CDR3 spans 17 amino acids. DNA of the CDR3: TGCAGTGCTAGTAGGCTAGCGGGGACATCCATGACAGATACGCAGTATTTT. Amino acids: CSASRLAGTSMTDTQYF.

This clone was seen once. The chain joins TRBV27 to TRBJ2-2; D ambiguous. The CDR3 has 11 amino acids. Germline V gene data show CDR1 as MNHEY and CDR2 as SMNVEV (reference sequence). Trimming left V 5 bases short and J 5 bases short, with 3 bases between. CDR3 nucleotides: TGTGCCAGCAGTACAACCGGGGAGCTGTTTTTT. Amino acids: CASSTTGELFF.

This clone was seen more than once but under ten times. The V gene is TRBV6-1, the J gene TRBJ2-7, with D perhaps matching TRBD2 (6 bases). The CDR3 loop spans 15 amino acids. V lost 3 bases and J lost 0, with 12 bases in between. Germline-derived CDR1 and CDR2 are MNHNS and SASEGT. CDR3 nucleotides: TGTGCCAGCAGTGAGACGGGACTCTCCTCCTACGAGCAGTACTTC. It codes for CASSETGLSSYEQYF.

This sequence joins TRBV5-1 and TRBJ1-5; TRBD1 aligns across 10 bases. V dropped 4 bases and J dropped 2; count of bases not matched to a gene: 12. The germline CDR1 and CDR2 sequences are SGHRS and YFSETQ. The CDR3 totals 18 residues. For the CDR3, the DNA is TGCGCCAGCAGCGTCGGGACAGGGGCCTTAACGGGCAATCAGCCCCAGCATTTT. It specifies CASSVGTGALTGNQPQHF.